Each of the 18 T cell receptor beta chains below was sequenced from the same sample in a study of blood T cells in healthy people across ages. Through a sample-barcoded 5' primer and a J-beta primer mix, a second PCR was run for about 7 to 12 cycles. A single record per CDR3 protein comes from TCRdb applying MiXCR to the 5' RACE reads. This sample has around 780,000 distinct CDR3 sequences; roughly 25% occur once, and the top ten carry around 3%. The sample was also reused in another study, on T cells of mothers and their children.

Sequencing was carried out using blood. Source of these receptors: a boy aged 5 to 17 in good health.

The chain recombines TRBV9 with TRBJ1-4; D may be TRBD1 (6 bases). The CDR3 covers 15 residues. Trimming removed 4 bases at V and 5 bases at J, with 15 bases between. From germline, CDR1 is SGDLS and CDR2 YYNGEE. The CDR3 loop is CASSPRRQGNEKLFF. The CDR3 region has the DNA TGTGCCAGCAGCCCACGCCGTCAGGGGAATGAAAAACTGTTTTTT.

In this sample, this clonotype turned up once. The CDR3 bases are TGCAGTGCGGCAACTAGCGGGGGATACCAAGAGACCCAGTACTTC. Translation gives CSAATSGGYQETQYF. V and J are TRBV20-1 and TRBJ2-7; 11 nucleotides agree with TRBD2. The end of the DNA aligns better with TRBJ2-5, so the J call may be wrong. Germline V CDR1 and CDR2: DFQATT, SNEGSKA (reference sequence). This CDR3 is built from 15 residues.

The rearrangement uses TRBV5-1 and TRBJ1-1, with 8 positions matching TRBD1. The germline CDR1 and CDR2 sequences are SGHRS and YFSETQ. The CDR3 is made up of 17 amino acids. V shed 0 bases and J 0 bases; nucleotides not matched to a gene: 7. CDR3 residues: CASSLGTGPIMNTEAFF. Here the CDR3 DNA reads TGCGCCAGCAGCTTGGGGACAGGGCCTATTATGAACACTGAAGCTTTCTTT.

The rearrangement joins TRBV11-2 to TRBJ1-2; a weak D match, TRBD1 (5 bases). Germline values: CDR1 SGHAT, CDR2 FQNNGV. Deletions cut 0 bases from V and 8 bases from J, with 13 bases between. This CDR3 region has 14 residues. The CDR3 coding sequence is TGTGCCAGCAGCTTAGATCAAGGGGTAGAGGGCTACACCTTC. Its protein product is CASSLDQGVEGYTF. The complete variable domain, with remaining parts taken from reference TRBV11-2 and TRBJ1-2, reads EAGVAQSPRYKIIEKRQSVAFWCNPISGHATLYWYQQILGQGPKLLIQFQNNGVVDDSQLPKDRFSAERLKGVDSTLKIQPAKLEDSAVYLCASSLDQGVEGYTFGSGTRLTVV.

This clonotype occurred a few times. The rearrangement links TRBV28 to TRBJ2-2, with a weak D call TRBD1 (5 bases). CDR3 length: 16 residues. The ends were cut back, 3 bases at V and 6 bases at J, with 17 bases in the middle. CDR1 MDHEN and CDR2 SYDVKM come from the germline V gene. CDR3 in DNA: TGTGCCAGCAGTTTTCCGACAGATAGTAGGGCCGGGGAGCTGTTTTTT. As protein: CASSFPTDSRAGELFF.

V gene TRBV29-1 combines with J gene TRBJ2-5, with 9 nucleotides matching TRBD2. Germline loops: CDR1 SQVTM, CDR2 ANQGSEA. V shed 5 bases, J shed 5 bases, and the junction held 9 bases outside the gene matches. The CDR3 runs to 14 residues. The chain's CDR3 is CSVRDSGGGETQYF. The CDR3 DNA follows: TGCAGCGTTCGTGATAGCGGGGGAGGGGAGACCCAGTACTTC.

This clonotype was counted only a few times. This chain uses TRBV5-1 with TRBJ2-5; D possibly corresponds to TRBD1 (5 bases). Trimming removed 2 bases at V and 3 bases at J, with 11 bases between. The CDR3 length is 14 residues. Germline V CDR1 and CDR2: SGHRS, YFSETQ. The CDR3 region is CASSFVAGKETQYF. In nucleotides, the CDR3 is TGCGCCAGCAGCTTCGTCGCAGGGAAAGAGACCCAGTACTTC. The variable domain in full, completed from reference TRBV5-1 and TRBJ2-5, reads KAGVTQTPRYLIKTRGQQVTLSCSPISGHRSVSWYQQTPGQGLQFLFEYFSETQRNKGNFPGRFSGRQFSNSRSEMNVSTLELGDSALYLCASSFVAGKETQYFGPGTRLLVL.

The V and J genes are TRBV12-3 or TRBV12-4 and TRBJ1-6; no firm D call. V was cut by 5 bases and J by 7 bases, with 15 bases left in between. This CDR3 has 15 amino acids. The CDR3 is CASSPEGLGNSPLHF. CDR3 DNA: TGTGCCAGCAGTCCGGAGGGCCTAGGGAATTCACCCCTCCACTTT.

About this clonotype: The junction differs from germline at one of its ends, possibly a read error. The chain recombines TRBV5-1 with TRBJ1-2; D may be TRBD1 (6 bases). The CDR3 is made up of 13 amino acids. CDR1 is SGHRS and CDR2 is YFSETQ in the germline V gene. The CDR3 reads CASSTGSGYGHTF. The DNA for the CDR3 is TGCGCCAGCAGCACAGGGTCGGGCTATGGCCACACCTTC.

The chain carries TRBV3-1 and TRBJ2-5; no firm D call. In germline, CDR1 is LGHDT, CDR2 YNNKEL (reference sequence). Trimming took off 1 base at V and 5 bases at J, with 11 bases between the two ends. The CDR3 length is 14 residues. For the CDR3, the DNA is TGTGCCAGCAGCCAAGTAACCGGGTCGGAGACCCAGTACTTC. Translating it yields CASSQVTGSETQYF.

This clonotype has a handful of counts. The genes are TRBV28 and TRBJ1-5; 7 bases line up with TRBD1. The V and J ends lost 5 bases and 3 bases, in that order; junction bases with no gene match: 7. CDR3 length: 15 amino acids. Germline CDR1 is MDHEN and CDR2 is SYDVKM. The DNA for the CDR3 is TGTGCCAGCAGTCCTACGGGACAGTTCAATCAGCCCCAGCATTTT. It specifies CASSPTGQFNQPQHF.

This clonotype was detected only a few times. The chain couples TRBV7-2 to TRBJ1-2; 8 bases map to TRBD1. CDR1 and CDR2 (germline): SGHTA, FQGNSA. V trimming: 5 bases; J trimming: 2 bases; junction bases outside the gene matches: 10. The CDR3 consists of 16 residues. CDR3 in amino acids: CASSPRQGASNYGYTF. The CDR3 coding sequence is TGTGCCAGCAGCCCACGGCAGGGGGCATCGAACTATGGCTACACCTTC.

This clonotype was seen a few times. This rearrangement joins TRBV4-1 to TRBJ2-5, with TRBD2 matching 7 bases. The J call is uncertain, as TRBJ2-7 better fits the DNA end. CDR3 length: 16 residues. Germline loops: CDR1 MGHRA, CDR2 YSYEKL. CDR3 bases: TGCGCCAGCAGCCAAGGGGAGGGTCCCTCCTCCTACGAGCAGTACTTC. Protein sequence: CASSQGEGPSSYEQYF.

This clonotype was seen a handful of times. The chain uses TRBV27 and TRBJ2-3; TRBD1 matches at 7 bases. This CDR3 contains 15 residues. With V trimmed by 7 bases and J by 2 bases, 9 bases remained unmatched. Per germline, CDR1 MNHEY and CDR2 SMNVEV (reference sequence). CDR3 in amino acids: CASNPRDRHTDTQYF. CDR3 DNA sequence: TGTGCCAGCAACCCTCGGGACAGACACACAGATACGCAGTATTTT.

The CDR3 DNA reads as TGTGCCAGCACCCAGGGAAGCGAGCAGTACTTC. Translated, it gives CASTQGSEQYF. V and J are TRBV6-5 and TRBJ2-7, with D possibly TRBD1 on 5 matching bases. Germline assignment: CDR1 MNHEY and CDR2 SVGAGI. Trimming took off 7 bases at V and 6 bases at J, with 10 bases between the two ends. This CDR3 contains 11 residues.

V and J are TRBV29-1 and TRBJ2-7; 7 nucleotides line up with TRBD1. Germline V gene sequence: CDR1 SQVTM, CDR2 ANQGSEA. The CDR3 runs to 14 residues. Unmatched junction bases numbered 11, after V lost 6 bases and J lost 3 bases. The CDR3 sequence is CSVRTGRGSYEQYF. In DNA, the CDR3 is TGCAGCGTCCGGACAGGAAGAGGGAGCTACGAGCAGTACTTC.

This chain joins TRBV10-3 and TRBJ1-1, with D possibly matching TRBD1 (5 bases). V lost 10 bases, J lost 3 bases, and 15 bases lay in between. This CDR3 has 13 residues. Per germline, CDR1 ENHRY and CDR2 SYGVKD. Here the CDR3 reads CATRTPGDTEAFF. The CDR3 nucleotides are TGTGCCACCCGGACCCCGGGGGACACTGAAGCTTTCTTT.

This clonotype was detected only a few times. The rearrangement links TRBV14 to TRBJ2-5, with D unclear. CDR3 length: 13 residues. V lost 4 bases, J lost 3 bases, and 9 bases lay in between. The germline V gene has CDR1 SGHDN and CDR2 FVKESK. This CDR3 reads CASSPPWKETQYF. As DNA, the CDR3 is TGTGCCAGCAGCCCCCCCTGGAAAGAGACCCAGTACTTC.